Shown below are 20 T cell receptor beta chains from a single sample sequenced in a study of cytomegalovirus exposure and HLA in healthy donors. Clones were sequenced by immunoSEQ multiplex PCR, and TCRdb holds only the in-frame ones, with some missing. The sample consists of 95,000 to 150,000 clones, about 91% of them appearing once. Sequenced sample: PBMCs. Receptors were obtained from a young woman in good health and CMV-seronegative.

V and J are TRBV30 and TRBJ1-3; no firm D call. CDR3 length: 12 residues. The V gene lost 7 bases and the J gene lost 11 bases, with 18 bases spanning the gap. Looked up from germline, CDR1 is GTSNPN and CDR2 is SVGIG (reference sequence). DNA for the CDR3: TGTGCCTTCCCCCCCCGGGTTATCCCCATATATTTT. Its translation: CAFPPRVIPIYF.

The chain couples TRBV27 to TRBJ2-3, with D tentatively TRBD1 (6 bases). The CDR3 runs to 14 residues. Germline CDR1 MNHEY, CDR2 SMNVEV (reference sequence). V shed 3 bases and J shed 6 bases, with 13 bases lying between them. The CDR3 region is CASSLGDRKDTQYF. CDR3 sequence (DNA): TGTGCCAGCAGTTTGGGAGACAGGAAGGATACGCAGTATTTT.

This clone is a singleton in its sample. The chain couples TRBV7-9 to TRBJ1-1; 7 bases are shared with TRBD1. The V gene end was trimmed by 8 bases and the J gene end by 0 bases; junction bases not matched to a gene: 9. The length of the CDR3 is 15 residues. Germline CDR1 SEHNR, CDR2 FQNEAQ (reference sequence). CDR3 DNA sequence: TGTGCCAGCTACGGGACAGCAATCATGAACACTGAAGCTTTCTTT. This encodes CASYGTAIMNTEAFF.

The V gene is TRBV5-4, the J gene TRBJ1-2; D is possibly TRBD1 (6 bases). V lost 3 bases and J lost 8, with 20 bases in between. CDR3 size: 15 residues. Germline V CDR1 and CDR2: SGHNT, YYREEE (reference sequence). The CDR3 DNA reads TGTGCCAGCAGCTACATCGTACAGGGTCGACAAGGCTACACCTTC. Encoded protein: CASSYIVQGRQGYTF.

This chain links TRBV10-3 with TRBJ2-1; possibly TRBD2 for D (7 bases). The CDR3 has 10 residues. Trimming took off 8 bases at V and 14 bases at J, with 13 bases between the two ends. Germline values: CDR1 ENHRY, CDR2 SYGVKD. CDR3 loop: CAIGEGGKFF. The CDR3 DNA follows: TGTGCCATCGGGGAGGGGGGCAAGTTCTTC.

The chain couples TRBV28 to TRBJ1-6, with 8 bases matching TRBD1. The CDR3 contains 15 residues. V dropped 4 bases and J dropped 11; count of bases not matched to a gene: 10. Germline CDR1 reads MDHEN; CDR2 reads SYDVKM. CDR3 region: CASSYLGQGTAPLHF. The CDR3, as DNA: TGTGCCAGCAGTTACCTAGGACAGGGCACGGCACCCCTCCACTTT. The full variable domain, with the rest looked up from reference TRBV28 and TRBJ1-6, is DVKVTQSSRYLVKRTGEKVFLECVQDMDHENMFWYRQDPGLGLRLIYFSYDVKMKEKGDIPEGYSVSREKKERFSLILESASTNQTSMYLCASSYLGQGTAPLHFGNGTRLTVT.

This rearrangement joins TRBV28 to TRBJ1-6; D unresolved. V lost 8 bases, J lost 9 bases, and 11 bases lay in between. From germline, CDR1 is MDHEN and CDR2 SYDVKM. The CDR3 is 12 amino acids. CDR3 DNA sequence: TGTGCCAGCTTCGTCGGGATTTCACCCCTCCACTTT. Translated: CASFVGISPLHF.

This chain joins TRBV7-2 and TRBJ2-1, with a weak D call TRBD1 (6 bases). The V gene's germline CDR1 is SGHTA and CDR2 FQGNSA. CDR3 length: 14 residues. Between the trimmed V and J ends, which lost 5 bases and 7 bases, there was a span of 15 bases. CDR3 protein: CASSHGQTGNEQFF. DNA for the CDR3: TGTGCCAGCAGCCACGGACAGACTGGGAATGAGCAGTTCTTC.

This clone was detected only a few times. The chain combines TRBV6-6 with TRBJ1-5, with D perhaps matching TRBD1 (6 bases). The CDR3 extends over 16 amino acids. Germline values: CDR1 MNHNY, CDR2 SVGAGI (reference sequence). V lost 6 bases and J lost 6, with 21 bases in between. CDR3 sequence: CASSRGGSEGSQPQHF. The CDR3 DNA follows: TGTGCCAGCAGCCGCGGGGGCTCCGAAGGGAGTCAGCCCCAGCATTTT.

The J gene is TRBJ1-2, the V gene TRBV2; D not resolved. V dropped 2 bases and J dropped 0 bases, with 7 bases sitting between them. This CDR3 is built from 14 residues. Per the germline V gene, CDR1 is SNHLY and CDR2 is FYNNEI. The CDR3 DNA is TGTGCCAGCAGTGAACGAGAGGCTAACTATGGCTACACCTTC. Translated, it gives CASSEREANYGYTF.

This chain joins TRBV6-1 and TRBJ1-2; D might be TRBD1 (6 bases). Germline V gene data show CDR1 as MNHNS and CDR2 as SASEGT. This CDR3 comprises 15 residues. With 3 bases removed from V and 6 bases from J, the gap between germline ends came to 17 bases. This CDR3 is CASSDPTGLFHGYTF. The CDR3 DNA reads as TGTGCCAGCAGTGACCCGACAGGCTTATTCCATGGCTACACCTTC.

The chain links TRBV7-2 to TRBJ1-2; 7 positions agree with TRBD1. CDR3 length: 14 amino acids. Germline lookup yields CDR1 SGHTA and CDR2 FQGNSA. V shed 2 bases and J 2 bases; nucleotides not matched to a gene: 2. CDR3 DNA: TGTGCCAGCAGCTTACAGGGGGAGAACTATGGCTACACCTTC. Amino acid sequence: CASSLQGENYGYTF.

The chain combines TRBV19 with TRBJ2-5; 9 bases map to TRBD2. Germline V lookup: CDR1 LNHDA, CDR2 SQIVND (reference sequence). This CDR3 is built from 15 residues. The J segment lost 4 bases and the V segment lost 9 bases, leaving 12 bases of the junction unmatched. CDR3 nucleotide sequence: TGTGCCAGCTCCCTTATAGCGGGAGTTGTAGAGACCCAGTACTTC. Translated: CASSLIAGVVETQYF.

This clone was seen once. V usage is TRBV19 and J usage is TRBJ2-3; 10 nucleotides agree with TRBD2. Germline V gene sequence: CDR1 LNHDA, CDR2 SQIVND (reference sequence). CDR3 length: 18 amino acids. V shed 3 bases, J shed 3 bases, and the junction held 12 bases outside the gene matches. The CDR3 protein is CASSIPARQREGTDTQYF. As DNA, the CDR3 is TGTGCCAGTAGTATCCCAGCACGGCAGCGGGAGGGTACAGATACGCAGTATTTT.

This clone was counted a single time. The rearrangement uses TRBV6-4 and TRBJ2-2; D may be TRBD2 (6 bases). Trimming cost V 6 bases and J 0 bases, with 11 bases left between them. Per germline, CDR1 MRHNA and CDR2 SNTAGT. The CDR3 has 15 residues. CDR3 DNA: TGTGCCAGCAGAGTCCGGGACTCGAACACCGGGGAGCTGTTTTTT. Translating gives CASRVRDSNTGELFF.

The genes are TRBV5-1 and TRBJ2-1; D is possibly TRBD2 (6 bases). The V end lost 4 bases, the J end lost 10 bases, and 15 bases lay between the germline ends. CDR1 is SGHRS and CDR2 is YFSETQ in the germline V gene. There are 13 residues in the CDR3. The CDR3 here is CASSDGAGLEQFF. Here the CDR3 DNA reads TGCGCCAGCAGCGACGGTGCGGGGCTCGAGCAGTTCTTC.

V is TRBV4-3 and J is TRBJ2-7; D gene unclear. Germline V CDR1 and CDR2: LGHNA, YSLEER. The V and J ends lost 0 bases and 0 bases respectively, with 12 bases between them. CDR3 length: 16 residues. The CDR3 sequence is CASSQDSWQDSYEQYF. DNA of the CDR3: TGCGCCAGCAGCCAAGATAGTTGGCAGGACTCCTACGAGCAGTACTTC.

CDR3 sequence reads: CATSRDWGQEVREQFF. The CDR3 DNA sequence: TGTGCCACCAGCAGAGATTGGGGACAGGAGGTCCGTGAGCAGTTCTTC. The chain combines TRBV15 with TRBJ2-1; TRBD1 aligns across 8 bases. Germline V gene data show CDR1 as LNHNV and CDR2 as YYDKDF (reference sequence). The length of the CDR3 is 16 residues. With 0 bases clipped from V and 9 bases from J, the junction kept 10 bases outside the gene matches.

The rearrangement joins TRBV29-1 to TRBJ2-3; a possible D gene is TRBD1 (6 bases). This CDR3 has 12 residues. Germline values: CDR1 SQVTM, CDR2 ANQGSEA. The V gene lost 8 bases and the J gene lost 2 bases, with 11 bases spanning the gap. The CDR3 DNA reads TGCAGCCTTGGACAGACCACAGATACGCAGTATTTT. It yields the protein CSLGQTTDTQYF.

The chain is built from TRBV6-5 and TRBJ1-2, with TRBD1 matching over 10 bases. The ends lost 1 base at V and 4 bases at J; junction bases unmatched: 3. The CDR3 is 15 amino acids. Germline V gene sequence: CDR1 MNHEY, CDR2 SVGAGI. The CDR3 sequence is CASSYYRTGGYGYTF. The CDR3 DNA sequence: TGTGCCAGCAGTTACTACAGGACAGGGGGCTATGGCTACACCTTC.